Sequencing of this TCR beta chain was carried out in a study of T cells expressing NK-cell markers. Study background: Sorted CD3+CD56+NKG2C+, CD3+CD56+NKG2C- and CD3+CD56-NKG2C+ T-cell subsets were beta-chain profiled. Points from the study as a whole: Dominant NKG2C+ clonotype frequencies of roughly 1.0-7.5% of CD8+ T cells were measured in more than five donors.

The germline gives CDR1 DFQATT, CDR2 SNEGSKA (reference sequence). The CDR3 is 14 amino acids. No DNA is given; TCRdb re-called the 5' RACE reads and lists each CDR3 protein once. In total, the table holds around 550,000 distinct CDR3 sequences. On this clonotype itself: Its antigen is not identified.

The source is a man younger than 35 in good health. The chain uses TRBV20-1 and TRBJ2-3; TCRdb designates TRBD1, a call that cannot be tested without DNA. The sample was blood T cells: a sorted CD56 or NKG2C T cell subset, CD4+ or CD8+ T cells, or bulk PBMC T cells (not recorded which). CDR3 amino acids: CSAYPGKGTDTQYF.